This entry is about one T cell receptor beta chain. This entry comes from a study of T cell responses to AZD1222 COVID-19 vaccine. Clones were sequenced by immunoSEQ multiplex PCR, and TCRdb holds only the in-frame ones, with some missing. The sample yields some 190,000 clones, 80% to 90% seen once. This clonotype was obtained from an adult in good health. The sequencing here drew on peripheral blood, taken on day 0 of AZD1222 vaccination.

CDR3 in DNA: TGTGCTAGTGGTTCTGGGTACCCGAACACCGGGGAGCTGTTTTTT. It specifies CASGSGYPNTGELFF. The chain employs TRBV12-5 and TRBJ2-2; D gene unclear. Trimming took 4 bases from V and 0 from J, leaving 9 bases between them. This CDR3 region has 15 residues. Germline CDR1 reads LGHNT; CDR2 reads FRNRAP.